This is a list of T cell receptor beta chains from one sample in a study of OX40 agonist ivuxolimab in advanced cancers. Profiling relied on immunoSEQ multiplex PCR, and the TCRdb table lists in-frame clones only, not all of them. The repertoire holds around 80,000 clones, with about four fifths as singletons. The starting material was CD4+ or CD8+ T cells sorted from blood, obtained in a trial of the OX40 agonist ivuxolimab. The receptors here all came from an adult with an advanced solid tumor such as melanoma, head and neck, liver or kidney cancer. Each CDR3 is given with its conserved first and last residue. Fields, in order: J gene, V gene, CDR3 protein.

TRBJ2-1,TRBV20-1,CSAQTRGEQFF
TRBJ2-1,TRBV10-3,CAISEPRSGSDLDEQFF
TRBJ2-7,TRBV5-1,CASSLGPPSGGHEQYF
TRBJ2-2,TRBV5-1,CASSLENLGELFF
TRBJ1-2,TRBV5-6,CASSPRQVTNYGYTF
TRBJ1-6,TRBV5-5,CASSLLAPNSPLHF
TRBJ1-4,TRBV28,CASSFPGGGNEKLFF
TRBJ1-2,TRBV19,CASTTWGYTF
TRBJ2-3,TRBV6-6,CASNLGDTQYF
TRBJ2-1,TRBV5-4,CASSSRTGGEQFF
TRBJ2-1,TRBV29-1,CSHSTRGSYNEQFF
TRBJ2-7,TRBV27,CASSLDSFNEQYF
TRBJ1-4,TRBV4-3,CASSPFGQGNPNEKLFF
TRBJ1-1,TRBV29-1,CSVKSLSQDFNTEAFF
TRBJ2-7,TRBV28,CASIRTGRAYEQYF
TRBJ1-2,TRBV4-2,CASSEAPRTAYGYTF
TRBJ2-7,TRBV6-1,CASSGDGKNRGRPYEQYF
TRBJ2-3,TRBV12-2,CARQWEDGPDTQYF
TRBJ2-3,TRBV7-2,CASSLLIPTDTQYF
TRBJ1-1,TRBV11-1,CASSSTGQLLEAFF
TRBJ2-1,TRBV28,CASSLVGAYYNEQFF
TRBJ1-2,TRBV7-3,CASSLTPASNGYTF
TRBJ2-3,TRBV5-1,CASSLWGGRTDTQYF
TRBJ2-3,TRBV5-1,CASSSPPRQGAPDTQYF
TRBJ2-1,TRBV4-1,CASSQSGSGTNNEQFF
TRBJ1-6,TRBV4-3,CASSQLPPGNNSPLHF
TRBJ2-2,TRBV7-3,CASSSDSTGELFF
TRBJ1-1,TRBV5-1,CASSFGDRAGTEAFF
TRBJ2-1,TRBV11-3,CASSHGGTSGGINEQFF
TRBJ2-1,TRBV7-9,CASSTSGRGGGNEQFF
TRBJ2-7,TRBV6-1,CASQTGQGAYEQYF
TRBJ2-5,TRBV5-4,CASSRQGSVETQYF
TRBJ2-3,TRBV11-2,CASSKDADTQYF
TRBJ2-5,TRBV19,CASSQSETQYF
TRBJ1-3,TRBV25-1,CASRPGGTGNTIYF
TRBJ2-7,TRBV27,CASSLMAALSYEQYF
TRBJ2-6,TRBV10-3,CATMGAGSSGANVLTF
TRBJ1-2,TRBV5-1,CASSLEQLQTNGYTF
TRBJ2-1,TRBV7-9,CASSSPGTGIYEQFF
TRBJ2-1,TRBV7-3,CASSLNSGVNEQFF
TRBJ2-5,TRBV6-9,CASSGGRGLGTQYF
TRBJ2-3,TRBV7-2,CASSVLARDTDTQYF
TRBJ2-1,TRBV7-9,CASSPEGYEQFF
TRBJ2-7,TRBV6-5,CASRNLGTLKPEQYF